A selection of T cell receptor beta chains follows, all from one sample in a study of response to subunit inactivated influenza vaccine. From the RT-PCR reads, TCRdb called clonotypes with MiXCR, one entry per CDR3 protein. This table has 500,000 to 600,000 distinct CDR3 sequences, about 11% appearing once. This specimen was PBMCs from blood, taken on the day of vaccination. Source of these receptors: a man aged 45-60 years who received an inactivated influenza vaccine. CDR3s include the opening cysteine and the closing phenylalanine or tryptophan. Fields, in order: D gene, V gene, clone size, J gene, CDR3 DNA, CDR3 protein. D genes are given only for firm matches. The size entry is marked missing in some rows and otherwise reads once, few, many or a size class.

NA	TRBV7-8	few	TRBJ2-5	TGTGCCAGCAGCTGGCGCCGGGACGCAGGAATTGAGACCCAGTACTTC	CASSWRRDAGIETQYF
NA	TRBV7-2	few	TRBJ1-2	TGTGCCAGCAGCTTAGGACTTGATGGCTACACCTTC	CASSLGLDGYTF
TRBD1	TRBV2	few	TRBJ1-5	TGTGCCAGCACAGGGGGCGTGAATCAGCCCCAGCATTTT	CASTGGVNQPQHF
NA	TRBV11-2	NA	TRBJ1-1	TGTGCCAGCAGCTTAACGAAGTCAAGGGCTGAAGCTTTCTTT	CASSLTKSRAEAFF
TRBD2	TRBV20-1	NA	TRBJ2-1	TGCAGTGCTTCGACTAGCGGGGACCCCAATGAGCAGTTCTTC	CSASTSGDPNEQFF
NA	TRBV7-2	NA	TRBJ2-1	TGTGCCAGCAGCTTAGAATCGCCCAACCTCGGGGAGTTCTTC	CASSLESPNLGEFF
TRBD2	TRBV7-2	few	TRBJ2-5	TGTGCCAGCAGCTTACAACTAGCGGGAGCAGTCGGGGAGACCCAGTACTTC	CASSLQLAGAVGETQYF
TRBD2	TRBV25-1	NA	TRBJ2-1	TGTGCCAGCAGTACCTGGACTAGCGGGAGTGGAAATGAGCAGTTCTTC	CASSTWTSGSGNEQFF
NA	TRBV7-9	few	TRBJ2-3	TGTGCCAGCAGCTTCCGACTGGGGGTCACAGATACGCAGTATTTT	CASSFRLGVTDTQYF
TRBD1	TRBV20-1	NA	TRBJ2-7	TGCAGTGCTAGAAGGGGGACAGGGAGCTCCTACGAGCAGTACTTC	CSARRGTGSSYEQYF
NA	TRBV11-2	NA	TRBJ2-3	TGTGCCAGCAGCTTAGAAGGTTTCAGGGTCACAGATACGCAGTATTTT	CASSLEGFRVTDTQYF
TRBD1	TRBV4-3	NA	TRBJ2-7	TGCGCCAGCAGCCAATTAGTTATCGGGACAGGGAACGAGCAGTACTTC	CASSQLVIGTGNEQYF
NA	TRBV12-3/TRBV12-4	NA	TRBJ2-5	TGTGCCAGCAGTTCTTTGGGGCGGGGGCCAAAAGAGACCCAGTACTTC	CASSSLGRGPKETQYF
NA	TRBV6-5	many	TRBJ1-5	TGTGCCAGCAGTTACTCAGGGGGATTACTTCAGCCCCAGCATTTT	CASSYSGGLLQPQHF
NA	TRBV10-3	few	TRBJ2-2	TGTGCCATCGGCGGACAGCTAACCACCGGGGAGCTGTTTTTT	CAIGGQLTTGELFF
TRBD2	TRBV4-3	few	TRBJ2-7	TGCGCCAGCAGCCGATCGAGCGGGATTCCTTACGAGCAGTACTTC	CASSRSSGIPYEQYF
TRBD1	TRBV29-1	many	TRBJ2-1	TGCAGCGTTCCCCTCCTCGGGACAGGGGTTTACAATGAGCAGTTCTTC	CSVPLLGTGVYNEQFF
TRBD2	TRBV20-1	NA	TRBJ2-1	TGCAGTGCTACAGGACTAGCGGAAACAAGCTCCTACAATGAGCAGTTCTTC	CSATGLAETSSYNEQFF
NA	TRBV7-6	many	TRBJ2-3	TGTGCCAGCAGCCCCCGGACCGACACAGATACGCAGTATTTT	CASSPRTDTDTQYF
TRBD2	TRBV11-1	few	TRBJ2-7	TGTGCCAGCAGCTTAGCGCTTCTAGCGGGAGGGAAGACCTACGAGCAGTACTTC	CASSLALLAGGKTYEQYF
NA	TRBV10-3	few	TRBJ1-6	TGTGCCATCAGTGAGTCCGAACGTAATTCACCCCTCCACTTT	CAISESERNSPLHF
NA	TRBV18	NA	TRBJ2-5	TGTGCCAGCTCACCCGACAGGTACACCCGAGAGACCCAGTACTTC	CASSPDRYTRETQYF
NA	TRBV9	few	TRBJ1-2	TGTGCCAGCAGCGTAGTCGGGACGGCAATTAGCGGCTACACCTTC	CASSVVGTAISGYTF
NA	TRBV5-1	once	TRBJ2-2	TGCGCCAGCAGCTTTGAGCCAAGGAACACCGGGGAGCTGTTTTTT	CASSFEPRNTGELFF
TRBD1	TRBV5-1	few	TRBJ2-2	TGCGCCAGCAGCTTGGGACAGGGTATATCCGGGGAGCTGTTTTTT	CASSLGQGISGELFF
NA	TRBV27	few	TRBJ2-7	TGTGCCAGCAATCGGACACCTCGCTCCTACGAGCAGTACTTC	CASNRTPRSYEQYF
NA	TRBV28	few	TRBJ2-4	TGTGCCAGCCTCTCCCCGACAGTAAAAAACGGCATTCAGTACTTC	CASLSPTVKNGIQYF